The 26 T cell receptor beta chains below all came from one sample that was sequenced in a study of long-term antiretroviral therapy in people with HIV. The immunoSEQ assay was v3.0, run at survey level. Data came from immunoSEQ multiplex PCR; TCRdb stores just in-frame clones and leaves some out. The table has 22,000 or so clones, approximately 87% seen once. The material sequenced was unsorted PBMCs, taken 2.6 years after starting antiretroviral therapy. These TCRs come from a woman aged 45 to 65 with HIV.

The CDR3 reads CASSNLVSSTDTQYF. The CDR3 bases are TGTGCCAGCAGCAATTTAGTCTCTAGCACAGATACGCAGTATTTT. The chain joins TRBV7-6 to TRBJ2-3; D remains unclear. The CDR3 consists of 15 residues. Germline CDR1 is SGHVS and CDR2 is FNYEAQ. V lost 5 bases to trimming and J lost 0 bases, with 12 bases between them.

The chain is built from TRBV4-3 and TRBJ2-2; TRBD2 matches 8 bases. The CDR3 totals 17 residues. CDR1 and CDR2 from the germline V gene are LGHNA and YSLEER. J was trimmed by 2 bases and V by 3 bases; bases with no gene match: 8. The DNA of the CDR3 is TGCGCCAGCAGCCACACCCCAGCGGGGGTCAACACCGGGGAGCTGTTTTTT. Translation: CASSHTPAGVNTGELFF.

The V gene is TRBV7-9, the J gene TRBJ2-2, with 12 positions matching TRBD1. Germline V gene data show CDR1 as SEHNR and CDR2 as FQNEAQ (reference sequence). The CDR3 has 17 residues. Trimming cost V 0 bases and J 5 bases; bases outside gene matches: 4. The CDR3 sequence: CASSLALGQGATGELFF. For the CDR3, the DNA is TGTGCCAGCAGCTTAGCGCTGGGACAGGGGGCGACCGGGGAGCTGTTTTTT. Based on the CDR3 plus reference TRBV7-9 and TRBJ2-2, the full variable domain is DTGVSQNPRHKITKRGQNVTFRCDPISEHNRLYWYRQTLGQGPEFLTYFQNEAQLEKSRLLSDRFSAERPKGSFSTLEIQRTEQGDSAMYLCASSLALGQGATGELFFGEGSRLTVL.

This chain uses TRBV27 with TRBJ1-5; weak D call: TRBD1 (6 bases). Germline CDR1 is MNHEY and CDR2 is SMNVEV (reference sequence). V dropped 5 bases and J dropped 6 bases, with 14 bases sitting between them. The CDR3 is made up of 14 amino acids. The CDR3 protein is CASSPQQGSQPQHF. CDR3 nucleotides: TGTGCCAGCAGTCCACAACAGGGCAGTCAGCCCCAGCATTTT.

The chain links TRBV19 to TRBJ1-4; D is undetermined. This CDR3 is 14 amino acids long. Germline values: CDR1 LNHDA, CDR2 SQIVND (reference sequence). V was clipped by 4 bases and J by 4 bases, with 10 bases between them. The CDR3 nucleotides are TGTGCCAGTAGTAACGGGCAGCTTAATGAAAAACTGTTTTTT. As protein: CASSNGQLNEKLFF.

The chain joins TRBV6-1 to TRBJ2-1; TRBD2 agrees at 10 bases. J lost 0 bases, V lost 1 base, and 3 bases had no gene match. From germline, CDR1 is MNHNS and CDR2 SASEGT. The CDR3 runs 17 residues. CDR3 in amino acids: CASSEGSGRVSYNEQFF. In nucleotides, the CDR3 is TGTGCCAGCAGTGAAGGCAGCGGGAGGGTCTCCTACAATGAGCAGTTCTTC.

This sequence joins TRBV18 and TRBJ2-7, with D hard to call. V shed 0 bases and J shed 5 bases, with 5 bases lying between them. CDR1 is KGHSH and CDR2 is LQKENI in the germline V gene. CDR3 length: 12 residues. In DNA form, the CDR3 reads TGTGCCAGCTCACCACCGTTCCACGAGCAGTACTTC. It translates to CASSPPFHEQYF. Filled out from reference TRBV18 and TRBJ2-7, the complete variable domain reads NAGVMQNPRHLVRRRGQEARLRCSPMKGHSHVYWYRQLPEEGLKFMVYLQKENIIDESGMPKERFSAEFPKEGPSILRIQQVVRGDSAAYFCASSPPFHEQYFGPGTRLTVT.

The chain couples TRBV27 to TRBJ2-1; no clear D gene. V was trimmed by 6 bases and J by 4 bases, leaving 10 bases between them. CDR1 is MNHEY, CDR2 SMNVEV, per germline (reference sequence). CDR3 length: 13 amino acids. The chain's CDR3 is CASSPLAYNEQFF. CDR3 DNA sequence: TGTGCCAGCAGCCCGTTGGCATACAATGAGCAGTTCTTC.

The chain uses TRBV28 and TRBJ1-1; weak D call: TRBD1 (5 bases). V was trimmed by 3 bases and J by 1 base, leaving 9 bases between them. The CDR3 length is 14 residues. Germline-derived CDR1 and CDR2 are MDHEN and SYDVKM. The CDR3 DNA is TGTGCCAGCAGTTTGGGGGTACAGAACACTGAAGCTTTCTTT. This codes for CASSLGVQNTEAFF.

The chain links TRBV4-3 to TRBJ2-7; D remains ambiguous. This CDR3 region has 16 residues. The V end lost 1 base, the J end lost 1 base, and 14 bases lay between the germline ends. Germline lookup yields CDR1 LGHNA and CDR2 YSLEER. The CDR3 DNA sequence: TGCGCCAGCAGCCAAGGAGGAACAGTAAGGTCCTACGAGCAGTACTTC. Protein sequence: CASSQGGTVRSYEQYF.

The V call is TRBV4-3, the J call TRBJ2-5, with no clear D. Germline assignment: CDR1 LGHNA and CDR2 YSLEER. The CDR3 extends over 15 amino acids. The V and J ends lost 0 bases and 6 bases respectively, with 14 bases between them. The CDR3 loop reads CASSQDIGEAQTQYF. For the CDR3, the DNA is TGCGCCAGCAGCCAAGATATCGGAGAAGCTCAGACCCAGTACTTC.

The genes are TRBV21-1 and TRBJ2-5; the DNA was not compared with TRBD2, the D call given in the table. TRBV21-1 is a recognized pseudogene. CDR3 length equals 13 residues. The CDR3 is CASSKARGETQYF. In DNA, the CDR3 is TGTGCCAGCAGCAAAGCGCGAGGGGAGACCCAGTACTTC.

The chain couples TRBV19 to TRBJ2-1; possible D gene TRBD2, 5 bases. Per the germline V gene, CDR1 is LNHDA and CDR2 is SQIVND (reference sequence). The ends were cut back, 7 bases at V and 6 bases at J, with 16 bases in the middle. This CDR3 has 14 amino acids. CDR3 protein: CASTRDSLGNEQFF. CDR3 coding DNA: TGTGCCAGTACTCGGGATTCTTTAGGCAATGAGCAGTTCTTC.

This sequence joins TRBV2 and TRBJ1-2; D is unclear. With 3 bases removed from V and 7 bases from J, the gap between germline ends came to 15 bases. This CDR3 comprises 14 residues. Germline values: CDR1 SNHLY, CDR2 FYNNEI. Here the CDR3 reads CASSESGNRIGYTF. In DNA, the CDR3 is TGTGCCAGCAGTGAGTCGGGTAATAGGATTGGCTACACCTTC.

The chain joins TRBV15 to TRBJ2-1; 11 nucleotides align to TRBD2. J was trimmed by 3 bases and V by 3 bases; bases with no gene match: 10. The CDR3 runs to 18 residues. Per the germline V gene, CDR1 is LNHNV and CDR2 is YYDKDF (reference sequence). CDR3 loop: CATSREVTSGSIYNEQFF. The CDR3 bases are TGTGCCACCAGCAGGGAGGTAACTAGCGGGAGCATCTACAATGAGCAGTTCTTC.

This rearrangement joins TRBV9 to TRBJ2-5; a possible D gene is TRBD2 (5 bases). The CDR3 consists of 14 residues. The V and J ends lost 3 bases and 4 bases respectively, with 13 bases between them. Germline lookup yields CDR1 SGDLS and CDR2 YYNGEE. As DNA, the CDR3 is TGTGCCAGCAGCGCCTACTCGGGGAGAGAGACCCAGTACTTC. It translates to CASSAYSGRETQYF.

The J gene is TRBJ1-3, the V gene TRBV9; 7 positions agree with TRBD1. This CDR3 comprises 19 residues. CDR1 and CDR2 from the germline V gene are SGDLS and YYNGEE. The V gene end was trimmed by 1 base and the J gene end by 0 bases; junction bases not matched to a gene: 13. CDR3 DNA sequence: TGTGCCAGCAGCGTATTTTCGGAGGGGGCCCAACTCTCTGGAAACACCATATATTTT. Translating it yields CASSVFSEGAQLSGNTIYF.

The V call is TRBV28, the J call TRBJ1-4; D is possibly TRBD1 (6 bases). In germline, CDR1 is MDHEN, CDR2 SYDVKM. The CDR3 contains 15 residues. V dropped 4 bases and J dropped 8 bases, with 17 bases sitting between them. The CDR3 DNA sequence: TGTGCCAGCAGTTCCCCGGGGGCGATCGGCGAAAAACTGTTTTTT. Its translation is CASSSPGAIGEKLFF.

The chain uses TRBV6-6 and TRBJ1-5, with unresolved D. CDR3 size: 12 residues. V gave up 0 bases and J gave up 5 bases, with 2 bases separating them. Germline loops: CDR1 MNHNY, CDR2 SVGAGI (reference sequence). The DNA of the CDR3 is TGTGCCAGCAGTTACTCGGATCAGCCCCAGCATTTT. It encodes CASSYSDQPQHF.

V usage is TRBV30 and J usage is TRBJ2-5, with TRBD2 as a possible D gene (6 bases). Between the trimmed V and J ends, which lost 2 bases and 5 bases, there was a span of 9 bases. This CDR3 contains 12 residues. Germline CDR1 reads GTSNPN; CDR2 reads SVGIG (reference sequence). The CDR3: CAWSLGGETQYF. CDR3 sequence (DNA): TGTGCCTGGAGTCTAGGAGGGGAGACCCAGTACTTC.

V usage is TRBV18 and J usage is TRBJ1-1, with unresolved D. V was trimmed by 7 bases and J by 0 bases, leaving 6 bases between them. The CDR3 totals 12 residues. CDR1 is KGHSH, CDR2 LQKENI, per germline. The CDR3 region has the DNA TGTGCCAGCTGGGAACTGAACACTGAAGCTTTCTTT. The encoded protein is CASWELNTEAFF.

The chain has TRBV7-9 and TRBJ2-1; TRBD1 matches at 11 bases. J was trimmed by 5 bases and V by 5 bases; bases with no gene match: 5. Looked up from germline, CDR1 is SEHNR and CDR2 is FQNEAQ (reference sequence). The CDR3 consists of 15 residues. The CDR3, as DNA: TGTGCCAGCAGCCCAAGGACAGGGGGCCACAATGAGCAGTTCTTC. Translation: CASSPRTGGHNEQFF.

The rearrangement joins TRBV28 to TRBJ2-1; tentative D call: TRBD1 (6 bases). Germline values: CDR1 MDHEN, CDR2 SYDVKM. The CDR3 runs to 14 residues. V gave up 3 bases and J gave up 6 bases, with 12 bases separating them. CDR3 sequence: CASSLNQGPNEQFF. CDR3 nucleotides: TGTGCCAGCAGTTTGAATCAGGGGCCCAATGAGCAGTTCTTC. Combining the CDR3 with reference TRBV28 and TRBJ2-1 gives the whole variable domain DVKVTQSSRYLVKRTGEKVFLECVQDMDHENMFWYRQDPGLGLRLIYFSYDVKMKEKGDIPEGYSVSREKKERFSLILESASTNQTSMYLCASSLNQGPNEQFFGPGTRLTVL.

The J gene is TRBJ1-1, the V gene TRBV18; D is ambiguous. With 2 bases removed from V and 0 bases from J, the gap between germline ends came to 7 bases. Germline loops: CDR1 KGHSH, CDR2 LQKENI. CDR3 length equals 14 residues. In DNA, the CDR3 is TGTGCCAGCTCACCAGGGCAGATGAACACTGAAGCTTTCTTT. Protein: CASSPGQMNTEAFF.

The chain is built from TRBV19 and TRBJ2-3, with D possibly TRBD1 on 5 matching bases. V was pared by 6 bases and J by 1 base, with 11 bases between. This CDR3 spans 14 amino acids. Germline CDR1 LNHDA, CDR2 SQIVND (reference sequence). The CDR3 sequence is CASSPLGGTDTQYF. The CDR3 nucleotides are TGTGCCAGTAGCCCCCTAGGGGGCACAGATACGCAGTATTTT.

This chain links TRBV6-1 with TRBJ1-2; TRBD1 might be the D (6 bases). CDR3 length equals 14 residues. The germline gives CDR1 MNHNS, CDR2 SASEGT. V gave up 7 bases and J gave up 2 bases, with 14 bases separating them. The CDR3 coding sequence is TGTGCCAGCAAATTACAGGGCGGGAACTATGGCTACACCTTC. Its protein product is CASKLQGGNYGYTF.